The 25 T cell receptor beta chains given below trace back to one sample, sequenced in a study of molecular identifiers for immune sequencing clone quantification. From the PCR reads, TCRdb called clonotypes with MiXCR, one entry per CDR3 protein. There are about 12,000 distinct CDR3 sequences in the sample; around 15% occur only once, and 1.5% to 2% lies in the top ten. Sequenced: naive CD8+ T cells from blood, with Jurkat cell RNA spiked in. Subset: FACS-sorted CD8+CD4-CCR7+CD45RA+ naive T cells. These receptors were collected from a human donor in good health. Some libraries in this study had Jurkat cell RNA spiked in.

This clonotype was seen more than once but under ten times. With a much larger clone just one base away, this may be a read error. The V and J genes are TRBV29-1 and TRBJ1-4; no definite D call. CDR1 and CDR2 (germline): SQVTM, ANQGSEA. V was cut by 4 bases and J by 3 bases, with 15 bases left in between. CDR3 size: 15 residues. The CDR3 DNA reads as TGCAGCGTTGGAGATTTCGGGTCGGCTAATGAAAAACTGTTTTTT. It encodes CSVGDFGSANEKLFF.

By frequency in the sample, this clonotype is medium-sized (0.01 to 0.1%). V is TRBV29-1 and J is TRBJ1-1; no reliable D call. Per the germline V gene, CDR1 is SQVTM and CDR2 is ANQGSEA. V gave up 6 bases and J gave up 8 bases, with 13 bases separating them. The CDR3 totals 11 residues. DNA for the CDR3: TGCAGCGTCCGGGAGCCGGTCGAAGCTTTCTTT. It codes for CSVREPVEAFF.

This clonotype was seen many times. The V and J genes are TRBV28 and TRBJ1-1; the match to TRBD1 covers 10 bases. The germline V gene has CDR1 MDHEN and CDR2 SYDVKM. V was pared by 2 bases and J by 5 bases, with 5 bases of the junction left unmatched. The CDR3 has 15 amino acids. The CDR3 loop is CASSLIRTGGTEAFF. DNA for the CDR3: TGTGCCAGCAGTTTAATCAGGACAGGGGGGACTGAAGCTTTCTTT.

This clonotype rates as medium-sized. CDR3 DNA sequence: TGTGCCAGCAGTTTAAGCGTGGGGGGTCTCACAGATACGCAGTATTTT. Its protein is CASSLSVGGLTDTQYF. This chain uses TRBV27 with TRBJ2-3, with D possibly being TRBD2 (6 bases). The V gene lost 2 bases and the J gene lost 2 bases, with 14 bases spanning the gap. The CDR3 covers 16 residues. Germline CDR1 reads MNHEY; CDR2 reads SMNVEV (reference sequence).

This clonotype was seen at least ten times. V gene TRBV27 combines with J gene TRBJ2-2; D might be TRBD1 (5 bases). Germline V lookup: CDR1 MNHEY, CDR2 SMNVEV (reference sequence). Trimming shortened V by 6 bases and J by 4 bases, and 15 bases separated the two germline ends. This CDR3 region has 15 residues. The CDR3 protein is CASRIKAGLTGELFF. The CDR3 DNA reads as TGTGCCAGCAGAATCAAAGCAGGGCTCACCGGGGAGCTGTTTTTT.

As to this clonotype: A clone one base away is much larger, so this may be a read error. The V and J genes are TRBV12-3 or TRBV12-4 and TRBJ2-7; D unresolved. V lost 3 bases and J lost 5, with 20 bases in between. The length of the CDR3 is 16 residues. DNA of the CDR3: TGTGCCAGCAGTTTCATAGAAGGACGGCGTTCCCACGAGCAGTACTTC. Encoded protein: CASSFIEGRRSHEQYF.

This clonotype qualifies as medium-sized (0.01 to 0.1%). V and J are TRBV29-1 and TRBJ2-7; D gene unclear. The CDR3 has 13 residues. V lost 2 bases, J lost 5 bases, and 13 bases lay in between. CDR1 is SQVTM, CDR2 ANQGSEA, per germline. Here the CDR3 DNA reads TGCAGCGTTGAAACCAGAGAGCCCCACGAGCAGTACTTC. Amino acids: CSVETREPHEQYF.

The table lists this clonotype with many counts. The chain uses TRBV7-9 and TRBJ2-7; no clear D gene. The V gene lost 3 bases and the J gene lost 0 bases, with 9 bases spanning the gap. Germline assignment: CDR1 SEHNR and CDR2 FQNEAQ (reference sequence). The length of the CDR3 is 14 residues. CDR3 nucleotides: TGTGCCAGCAGCTTTCCGGATCGCTCCTACGAGCAGTACTTC. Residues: CASSFPDRSYEQYF. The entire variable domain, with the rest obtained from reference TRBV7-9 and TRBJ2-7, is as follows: DTGVSQNPRHKITKRGQNVTFRCDPISEHNRLYWYRQTLGQGPEFLTYFQNEAQLEKSRLLSDRFSAERPKGSFSTLEIQRTEQGDSAMYLCASSFPDRSYEQYFGPGTRLTVT.

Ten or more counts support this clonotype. The CDR3 spells CASSLGDSHTGELFF. Written as DNA, the CDR3 is TGTGCCAGCAGTTTAGGGGACAGTCACACCGGGGAGCTGTTTTTT. V gene TRBV12-3 or TRBV12-4 combines with J gene TRBJ2-2; TRBD1 matches at 7 bases. The CDR3 sequence is 15 residues long. Losses at the gene ends were 1 base for V and 3 bases for J; bases not matched to a gene: 2.

CDR3 region: CASSFTGVWTGELFF. The CDR3 nucleotides read TGTGCCAGCAGTTTTACGGGAGTTTGGACCGGGGAGCTGTTTTTT. The gene calls are TRBV12-3 or TRBV12-4 and TRBJ2-2; D might be TRBD2 (6 bases). The V end lost 3 bases, the J end lost 5 bases, and 13 bases lay between the germline ends. The CDR3 spans 15 residues.

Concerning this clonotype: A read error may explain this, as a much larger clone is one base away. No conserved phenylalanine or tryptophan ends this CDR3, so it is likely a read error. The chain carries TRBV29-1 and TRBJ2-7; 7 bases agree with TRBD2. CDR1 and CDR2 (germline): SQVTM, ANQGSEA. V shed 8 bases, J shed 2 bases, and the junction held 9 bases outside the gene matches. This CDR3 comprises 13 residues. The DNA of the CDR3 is TGCAGCATACGACTGGGAGGGCCCTACGAGCAGTACTCC. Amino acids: CSIRLGGPYEQYS.

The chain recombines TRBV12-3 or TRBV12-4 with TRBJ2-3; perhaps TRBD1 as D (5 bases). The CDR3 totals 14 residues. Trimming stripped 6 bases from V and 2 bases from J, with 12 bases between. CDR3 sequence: CASSPGHPTDTQYF. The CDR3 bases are TGTGCCAGCAGCCCAGGACACCCCACAGATACGCAGTATTTT.

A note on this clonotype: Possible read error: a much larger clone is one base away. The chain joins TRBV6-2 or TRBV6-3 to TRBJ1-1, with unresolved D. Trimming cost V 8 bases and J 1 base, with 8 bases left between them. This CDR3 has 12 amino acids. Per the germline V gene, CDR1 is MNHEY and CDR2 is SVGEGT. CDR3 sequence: CASGKQNTEAFF. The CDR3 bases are TGTGCCAGCGGGAAACAGAACACTGAAGCTTTCTTT.

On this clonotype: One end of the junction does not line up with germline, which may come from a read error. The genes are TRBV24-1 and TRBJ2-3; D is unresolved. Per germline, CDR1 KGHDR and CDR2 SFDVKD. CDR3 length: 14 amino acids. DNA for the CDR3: TGTGCCGCCAGTGATTTCGGACCCACAGATACGCAGTATTTT. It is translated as CAASDFGPTDTQYF.

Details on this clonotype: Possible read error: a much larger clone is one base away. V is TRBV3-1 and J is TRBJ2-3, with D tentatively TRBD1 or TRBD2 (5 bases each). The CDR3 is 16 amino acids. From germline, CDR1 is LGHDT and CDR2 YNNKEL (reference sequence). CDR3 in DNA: TGTGCCGGCAGCCAAGCAGACCACCGAGGGGTAGATACGCAGTATTTT. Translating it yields CAGSQADHRGVDTQYF.

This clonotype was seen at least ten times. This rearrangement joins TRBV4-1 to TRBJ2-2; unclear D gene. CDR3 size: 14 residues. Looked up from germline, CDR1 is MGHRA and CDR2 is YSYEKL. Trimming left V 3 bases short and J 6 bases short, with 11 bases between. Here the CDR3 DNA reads TGCGCCAGCAGCCACTGGGAACCCGCCGGGGAGCTGTTTTTT. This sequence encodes CASSHWEPAGELFF.

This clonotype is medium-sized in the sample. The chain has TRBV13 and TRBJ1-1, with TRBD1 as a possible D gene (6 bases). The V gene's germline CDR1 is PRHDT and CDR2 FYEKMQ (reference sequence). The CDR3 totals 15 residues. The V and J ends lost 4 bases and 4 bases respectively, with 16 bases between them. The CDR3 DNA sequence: TGTGCCAGCAGCTGGGGGGGGCGGGGAGGCACTGAAGCTTTCTTT. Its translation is CASSWGGRGGTEAFF.

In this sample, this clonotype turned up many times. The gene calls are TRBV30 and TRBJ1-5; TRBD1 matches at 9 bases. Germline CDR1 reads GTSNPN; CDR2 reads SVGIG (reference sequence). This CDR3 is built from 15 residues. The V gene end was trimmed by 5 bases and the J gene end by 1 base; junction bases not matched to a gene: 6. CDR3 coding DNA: TGTGCCTGGGGGACAGGGATAGAGAGCAATCAGCCCCAGCATTTT. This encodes CAWGTGIESNQPQHF.

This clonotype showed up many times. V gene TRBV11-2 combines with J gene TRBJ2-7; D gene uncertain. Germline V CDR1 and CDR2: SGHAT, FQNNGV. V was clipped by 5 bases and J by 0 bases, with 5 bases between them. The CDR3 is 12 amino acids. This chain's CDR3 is CASSLISYEQYF. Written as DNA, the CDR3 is TGTGCCAGCAGCCTAATCTCCTACGAGCAGTACTTC.

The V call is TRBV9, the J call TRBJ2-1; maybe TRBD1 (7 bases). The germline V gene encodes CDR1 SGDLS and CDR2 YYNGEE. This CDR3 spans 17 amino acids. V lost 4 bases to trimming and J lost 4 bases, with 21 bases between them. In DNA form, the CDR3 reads TGTGCCAGCAGCCCAGGGGGAGGCCTTGCTTTTTACAATGAGCAGTTCTTC. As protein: CASSPGGGLAFYNEQFF.

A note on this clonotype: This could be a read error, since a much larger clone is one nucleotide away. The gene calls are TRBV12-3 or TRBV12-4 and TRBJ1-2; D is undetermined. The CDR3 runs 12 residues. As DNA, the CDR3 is TGTGTCAGCAGTCTAAACAACTATGGCTACACCTTC. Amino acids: CVSSLNNYGYTF.

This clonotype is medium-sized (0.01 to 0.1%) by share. The CDR3 loop reads CATSGGTGTEAFF. The CDR3 DNA sequence: TGTGCCACCAGTGGGGGGACAGGCACTGAAGCTTTCTTT. This chain joins TRBV24-1 and TRBJ1-1; TRBD1 matches 8 bases. There are 13 residues in the CDR3. In germline, CDR1 is KGHDR, CDR2 SFDVKD. Trimming took 5 bases from V and 4 from J; bases not matched to a gene: 2.

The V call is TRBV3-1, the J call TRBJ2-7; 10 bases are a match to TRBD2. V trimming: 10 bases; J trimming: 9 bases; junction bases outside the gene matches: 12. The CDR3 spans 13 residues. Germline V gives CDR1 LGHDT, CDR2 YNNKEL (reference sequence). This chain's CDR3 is CATSSGRSHGQYF. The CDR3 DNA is TGTGCCACTTCTAGCGGGAGAAGCCACGGGCAGTACTTC.

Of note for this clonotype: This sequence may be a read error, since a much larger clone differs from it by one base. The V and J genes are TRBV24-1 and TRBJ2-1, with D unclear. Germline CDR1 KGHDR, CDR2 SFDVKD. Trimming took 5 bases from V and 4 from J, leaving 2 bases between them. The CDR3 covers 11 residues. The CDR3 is CATSGYNEQFF. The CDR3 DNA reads TGTGCCACCAGTGGGTACAATGAGCAGTTCTTC.

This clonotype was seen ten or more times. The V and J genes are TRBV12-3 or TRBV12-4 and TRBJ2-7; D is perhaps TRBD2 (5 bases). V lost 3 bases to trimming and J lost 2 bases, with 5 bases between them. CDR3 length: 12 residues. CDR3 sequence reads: CASSLRAYEQYF. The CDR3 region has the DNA TGTGCCAGCAGTTTGCGGGCCTACGAGCAGTACTTC.